Shown below are 7 T cell receptor beta chains from a single sample sequenced in a study of shared clonotypes between healthy human individuals. This table comes from immunoSEQ multiplex PCR, and its TCRdb copy is limited to in-frame clones, with some not included. The table lists roughly 2.4 million clones, more than 90% of them singletons. The source material was naive CD4+ T cells sorted from blood. Subset denoted: CD45RA+ positively selected. Receptors were obtained from a man aged 18 to 29 in good health.

The genes are TRBV30 and TRBJ2-7; D might be TRBD1 or TRBD2, each matching 5 bases. Per the germline V gene, CDR1 is GTSNPN and CDR2 is SVGIG (reference sequence). The V and J ends lost 1 base and 3 bases respectively, with 16 bases between them. The CDR3 consists of 15 residues. The chain's CDR3 is CAWSGSGVGDYEQYF. The CDR3 nucleotides are TGTGCCTGGAGTGGGTCGGGTGTGGGGGACTACGAGCAGTACTTC. The full variable domain, with the rest looked up from reference TRBV30 and TRBJ2-7, is SQTIHQWPATLVQPVGSPLSLECTVEGTSNPNLYWYRQAAGRGLQLLFYSVGIGQISSEVPQNLSASRPQDRQFILSSKKLLLSDSGFYLCAWSGSGVGDYEQYFGPGTRLTVT.

This clone appeared a few times. The chain uses TRBV4-1 and TRBJ1-5, with unresolved D. CDR1 is MGHRA and CDR2 is YSYEKL in the germline V gene. The ends were cut back, 0 bases at V and 5 bases at J, with 11 bases in the middle. The CDR3 spans 15 residues. CDR3 coding DNA: TGCGCCAGCAGCCAAGAGGCCGGGTTGTATCAGCCCCAGCATTTT. Translated, it gives CASSQEAGLYQPQHF.

There are a few counts of this clone. The genes are TRBV11-2 and TRBJ2-7; 12 bases are a match to TRBD1. V lost 4 bases and J lost 5; bases outside the gene matches: 12. This CDR3 comprises 17 residues. Germline loops: CDR1 SGHAT, CDR2 FQNNGV. CDR3 sequence reads: CASSSYRRDRGHNEQYF. CDR3 DNA sequence: TGTGCCAGCAGCTCGTACCGGAGGGACAGGGGGCATAACGAGCAGTACTTC.

The table lists this clone with a few counts. The J gene is TRBJ2-7, the V gene TRBV30; the match to TRBD2 covers 9 bases. Per germline, CDR1 GTSNPN and CDR2 SVGIG (reference sequence). V lost 5 bases, J lost 6 bases, and 8 bases stayed unmatched. This CDR3 region has 13 residues. CDR3: CAWLGLAGSEQYF. In DNA, the CDR3 is TGTGCCTGGCTCGGGCTAGCGGGATCCGAGCAGTACTTC.

As regards this clone: Other DNA sequences from this sample encode an identical CDR3 as well. The CDR3 sequence is CASSLVGVNTEAFF. The CDR3 nucleotides read TGCGCCAGCAGCTTGGTAGGCGTGAACACTGAAGCTTTCTTT. This chain links TRBV5-1 with TRBJ1-1, with D unresolved. V was trimmed by 0 bases and J by 0 bases, leaving 6 bases between them. CDR1 SGHRS and CDR2 YFSETQ come from the germline V gene. This CDR3 has 14 amino acids.

This clone is a singleton in its sample. This chain joins TRBV28 and TRBJ1-1; D might be TRBD1 (5 bases). Trimming shortened V by 4 bases and J by 3 bases, and 9 bases separated the two germline ends. The CDR3 contains 13 residues. Germline-derived CDR1 and CDR2 are MDHEN and SYDVKM. CDR3 sequence reads: CASSSGTYTEAFF. CDR3 nucleotides: TGTGCCAGCAGTTCCGGGACCTACACTGAAGCTTTCTTT. The variable domain in full, with the rest retrieved from reference TRBV28 and TRBJ1-1, is DVKVTQSSRYLVKRTGEKVFLECVQDMDHENMFWYRQDPGLGLRLIYFSYDVKMKEKGDIPEGYSVSREKKERFSLILESASTNQTSMYLCASSSGTYTEAFFGQGTRLTVV.

This chain joins TRBV18 and TRBJ1-1, with D uncertain. Germline V CDR1 and CDR2: KGHSH, LQKENI. Trimming shortened V by 0 bases and J by 4 bases, and 12 bases separated the two germline ends. The CDR3 consists of 15 residues. The DNA for the CDR3 is TGTGCCAGCTCACCACCAGCAAGTGGCGGCACTGAAGCTTTCTTT. It encodes CASSPPASGGTEAFF.